This TCR beta chain was documented in a study of T cell repertoires in cytomegalovirus infection. Study-level information: Recently described HLA-C-restricted plus well-studied HLA-B-restricted CMV epitopes were used. A matching HLA type, together with CMV infection, was signaled by public TCR beta signatures.

Many counts were recorded for this clonotype. Its matching antigen is unknown. The V gene lost 4 bases and the J gene lost 2 bases, with 11 bases spanning the gap. Per the germline V gene, CDR1 is MNHEY and CDR2 is SMNVEV (reference sequence). The CDR3 totals 15 residues. General study points: HLA-C-restricted, CMV-specific TCR beta clonotypes were dominant ex vivo. The cumulative frequency of public TCR beta families identified carriers of CMV plus the relevant HLA.

MiXCR, run by TCRdb on the reads, gives a single entry per CDR3 protein. Seen here are 200,000 to 250,000 distinct CDR3 sequences, about 39% observed once, and the top ten hold more than 50%. V is TRBV27 and J is TRBJ2-2; D assignment may be TRBD1 or TRBD2 (5 bases each). The clonotype originates from a human donor in good health (CMV status not recorded). Some clones in this sample may be carry-over from other donors' samples. The sequenced sample was CD8+ T cells from cultured PBMCs, obtained from culture after CMV antigen stimulation. This CDR3 is CASSSGTTNTGELFF. The CDR3 nucleotides read TGTGCCAGCAGTTCAGGGACGACCAACACCGGGGAGCTGTTTTTT.